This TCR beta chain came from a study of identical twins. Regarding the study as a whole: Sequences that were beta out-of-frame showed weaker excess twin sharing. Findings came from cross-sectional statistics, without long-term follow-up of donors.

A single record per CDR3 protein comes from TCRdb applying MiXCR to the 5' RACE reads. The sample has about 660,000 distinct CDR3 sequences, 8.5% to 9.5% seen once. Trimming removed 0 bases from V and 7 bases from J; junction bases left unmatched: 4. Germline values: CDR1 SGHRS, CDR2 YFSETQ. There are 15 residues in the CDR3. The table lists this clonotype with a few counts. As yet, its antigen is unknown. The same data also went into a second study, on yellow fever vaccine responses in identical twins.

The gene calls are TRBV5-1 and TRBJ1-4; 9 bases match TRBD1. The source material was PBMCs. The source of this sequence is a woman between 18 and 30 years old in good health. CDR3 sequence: CASSLEGQGSEKLFF. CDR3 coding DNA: TGCGCCAGCAGCTTGGAGGGACAGGGAAGTGAAAAACTGTTTTTT.